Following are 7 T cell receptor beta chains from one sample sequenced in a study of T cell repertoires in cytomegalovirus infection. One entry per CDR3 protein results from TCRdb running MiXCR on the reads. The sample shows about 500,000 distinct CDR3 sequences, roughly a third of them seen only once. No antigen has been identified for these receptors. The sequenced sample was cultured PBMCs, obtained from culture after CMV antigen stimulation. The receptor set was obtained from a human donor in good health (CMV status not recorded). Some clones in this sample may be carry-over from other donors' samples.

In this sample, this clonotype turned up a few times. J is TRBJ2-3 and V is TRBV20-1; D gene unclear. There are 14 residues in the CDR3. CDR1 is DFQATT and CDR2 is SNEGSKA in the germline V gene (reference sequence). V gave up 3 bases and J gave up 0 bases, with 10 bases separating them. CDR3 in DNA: TGCAGTGCTAGTCCGTCCGAAAGCACAGATACGCAGTATTTT. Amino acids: CSASPSESTDTQYF.

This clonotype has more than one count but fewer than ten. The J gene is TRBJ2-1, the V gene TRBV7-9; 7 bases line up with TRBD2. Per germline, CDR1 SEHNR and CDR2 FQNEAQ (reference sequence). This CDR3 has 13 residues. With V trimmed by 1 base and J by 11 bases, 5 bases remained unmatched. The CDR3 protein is CASSLGLAGKQFF. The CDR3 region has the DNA TGTGCCAGCAGCTTAGGACTAGCCGGAAAGCAGTTCTTC.

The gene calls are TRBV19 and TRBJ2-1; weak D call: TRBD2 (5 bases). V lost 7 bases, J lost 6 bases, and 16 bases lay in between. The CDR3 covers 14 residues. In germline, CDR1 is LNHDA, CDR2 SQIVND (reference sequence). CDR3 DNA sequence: TGTGCCAGTAAACAAGGCGCGGGTTTCAATGAGCAGTTCTTC. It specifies CASKQGAGFNEQFF.

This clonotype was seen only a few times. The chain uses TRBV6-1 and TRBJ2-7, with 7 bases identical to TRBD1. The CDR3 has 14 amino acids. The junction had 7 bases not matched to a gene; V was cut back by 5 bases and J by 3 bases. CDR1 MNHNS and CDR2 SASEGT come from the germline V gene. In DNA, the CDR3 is TGTGCCAGCAGTCTGTCAGGGACAGACTACGAGCAGTACTTC. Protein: CASSLSGTDYEQYF.

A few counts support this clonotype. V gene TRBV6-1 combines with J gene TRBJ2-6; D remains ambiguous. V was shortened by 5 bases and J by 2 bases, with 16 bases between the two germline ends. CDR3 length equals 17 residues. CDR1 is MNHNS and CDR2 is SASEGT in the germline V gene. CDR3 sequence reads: CASSSRLGAAGANVLTF. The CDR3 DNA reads TGTGCCAGCAGTTCCCGCCTCGGAGCAGCTGGGGCCAACGTCCTGACTTTC.

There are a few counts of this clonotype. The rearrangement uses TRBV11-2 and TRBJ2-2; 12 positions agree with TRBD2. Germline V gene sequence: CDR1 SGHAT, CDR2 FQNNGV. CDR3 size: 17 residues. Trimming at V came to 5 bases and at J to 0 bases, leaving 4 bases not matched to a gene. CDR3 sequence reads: CASSPSGRAPNTGELFF. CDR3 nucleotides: TGTGCCAGCAGCCCTAGCGGGAGGGCCCCGAACACCGGGGAGCTGTTTTTT.

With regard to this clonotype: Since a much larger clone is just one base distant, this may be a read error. CDR3 sequence reads: CASTPGQNSYNEQFF. CDR3 sequence (DNA): TGTGCCAGCACCCCGGGACAGAACTCCTACAATGAGCAGTTCTTC. V gene TRBV7-6 combines with J gene TRBJ2-1; TRBD1 matches at 7 bases. Germline-derived CDR1 and CDR2 are SGHVS and FNYEAQ. With 7 bases clipped from V and 0 bases from J, the junction kept 6 bases outside the gene matches. There are 15 residues in the CDR3.